The 24 T cell receptor beta chains in this list originate from one sample, sequenced in a study of cytomegalovirus exposure and HLA in healthy donors. Data came from immunoSEQ multiplex PCR; TCRdb stores just in-frame clones and leaves some out. The table shows 65,000 to 75,000 clones, with around 94% occurring only once. Sequencing was done on a sample of PBMCs. These receptor sequences come from a man between 18 and 35 years old in good health and CMV-seropositive.

This chain joins TRBV6-6 and TRBJ1-5, with D uncertain. Germline loops: CDR1 MNHNY, CDR2 SVGAGI (reference sequence). The CDR3 spans 15 residues. Trimming took off 2 bases at V and 1 base at J, with 9 bases between the two ends. CDR3 amino acids: CASSYPVFSNQPQHF. As DNA, the CDR3 is TGTGCCAGCAGTTACCCGGTTTTCAGCAATCAGCCCCAGCATTTT.

This chain joins TRBV15 and TRBJ2-7; the D gene is possibly TRBD2 (5 bases). This CDR3 spans 12 amino acids. From germline, CDR1 is LNHNV and CDR2 YYDKDF (reference sequence). Trimming removed 1 base at V and 6 bases at J, with 7 bases between. CDR3 nucleotide sequence: TGTGCCACCAGCAGAGTACGGGGCGAGCAGTACTTC. Translating gives CATSRVRGEQYF.

This chain links TRBV30 with TRBJ2-4; 8 positions match TRBD1. CDR1 is GTSNPN, CDR2 SVGIG, per germline (reference sequence). The CDR3 runs 12 residues. V shed 5 bases, J shed 6 bases, and the junction held 3 bases outside the gene matches. DNA for the CDR3: TGTGCCTGGGGCGGACAGGGAAACATTCAGTACTTC. Encoded protein: CAWGGQGNIQYF.

The chain carries TRBV7-9 and TRBJ2-7; 8 bases fit TRBD1. The length of the CDR3 is 15 residues. CDR1 and CDR2 (germline): SEHNR, FQNEAQ (reference sequence). With V trimmed by 4 bases and J by 0 bases, 5 bases remained unmatched. In DNA, the CDR3 is TGTGCCAGCAGCTCTCGGACAGGGAGCTCCTACGAGCAGTACTTC. Its protein is CASSSRTGSSYEQYF.

The genes are TRBV29-1 and TRBJ2-3, with 11 bases lining up with TRBD2. CDR3 size: 15 residues. Per germline, CDR1 SQVTM and CDR2 ANQGSEA. Trimming at V came to 7 bases and at J to 3 bases, leaving 9 bases not matched to a gene. The CDR3 loop is CSDVIAGGPTDTQYF. The CDR3 DNA reads as TGCAGCGACGTAATAGCGGGAGGGCCGACAGATACGCAGTATTTT.

The V call is TRBV15, the J call TRBJ2-3, with 9 bases that match TRBD2. CDR3 length: 16 residues. The J segment lost 4 bases and the V segment lost 0 bases, leaving 5 bases of the junction unmatched. CDR1 LNHNV and CDR2 YYDKDF come from the germline V gene (reference sequence). The CDR3 DNA reads TGTGCCACCAGCAGAGAATTAGCGGGAGTGGCAGATACGCAGTATTTT. It yields the protein CATSRELAGVADTQYF. Supplemented by reference TRBV15 and TRBJ2-3, the full variable domain reads DAMVIQNPRYQVTQFGKPVTLSCSQTLNHNVMYWYQQKSSQAPKLLFHYYDKDFNNEADTPDNFQSRRPNTSFCFLDIRSPGLGDTAMYLCATSRELAGVADTQYFGPGTRLTVL.

This chain uses TRBV6-1 with TRBJ2-7, with 9 bases that match TRBD1. V gave up 3 bases and J gave up 4 bases; unmatched junction bases: 4. Germline V CDR1 and CDR2: MNHNS, SASEGT. This CDR3 has 14 residues. CDR3 nucleotides: TGTGCCAGCAGTGATCCGGGACAGGGTTACGAGCAGTACTTC. The encoded protein is CASSDPGQGYEQYF.

The genes are TRBV5-6 and TRBJ2-3; TRBD2 agrees at 9 bases. The J segment lost 2 bases and the V segment lost 2 bases, leaving 6 bases of the junction unmatched. The germline V gene has CDR1 SGHDT and CDR2 YYEEEE. The CDR3 length is 16 residues. The CDR3 region is CASSLLREGYTDTQYF. As DNA, the CDR3 is TGTGCCAGCAGCTTACTGCGGGAGGGCTACACAGATACGCAGTATTTT. The full variable domain, rest sourced from reference TRBV5-6 and TRBJ2-3, is DAGVTQSPTHLIKTRGQQVTLRCSPKSGHDTVSWYQQALGQGPQFIFQYYEEEERQRGNFPDRFSGHQFPNYSSELNVNALLLGDSALYLCASSLLREGYTDTQYFGPGTRLTVL.

The chain employs TRBV7-2 and TRBJ1-1, with a possible D match to TRBD1 (5 bases). V gave up 1 base and J gave up 2 bases, with 8 bases separating them. CDR1 is SGHTA and CDR2 is FQGNSA in the germline V gene. The CDR3 has 14 residues. This CDR3 is CASSLGRGNTEAFF. The CDR3 region has the DNA TGTGCCAGCAGCTTAGGTAGGGGCAACACTGAAGCTTTCTTT.

V is TRBV28 and J is TRBJ1-3, with D possibly matching TRBD1 (5 bases). This CDR3 comprises 15 residues. V lost 3 bases and J lost 0, with 9 bases in between. The germline V gene has CDR1 MDHEN and CDR2 SYDVKM. The CDR3 nucleotides read TGTGCCAGCAGTTTGGACATACGCTCTGGAAACACCATATATTTT. Its protein product is CASSLDIRSGNTIYF. Using reference TRBV28 and TRBJ1-3 for the parts outside the CDR3, the full variable domain is DVKVTQSSRYLVKRTGEKVFLECVQDMDHENMFWYRQDPGLGLRLIYFSYDVKMKEKGDIPEGYSVSREKKERFSLILESASTNQTSMYLCASSLDIRSGNTIYFGEGSWLTVV.

CDR3 nucleotides: TGTGCCAGCACCTCTAGAGGGGGAACTGAGCAGTTCTTC. Its protein product is CASTSRGGTEQFF. V gene TRBV7-8 combines with J gene TRBJ2-1; D possibly corresponds to TRBD1 (6 bases). There are 13 residues in the CDR3. With 7 bases removed from V and 9 bases from J, the gap between germline ends came to 16 bases. The germline V gene has CDR1 SGHVS and CDR2 FQNEAQ. The entire variable domain, with the rest obtained from reference TRBV7-8 and TRBJ2-1, is as follows: GAGVSQSPRYKVAKRGQDVALRCDPISGHVSLFWYQQALGQGPEFLTYFQNEAQLDKSGLPSDRFFAERPEGSVSTLKIQRTQQEDSAVYLCASTSRGGTEQFFGPGTRLTVL.

This chain joins TRBV9 and TRBJ1-2, with D hard to call. The CDR3 loop spans 14 amino acids. V was shortened by 4 bases and J by 4 bases, with 14 bases between the two germline ends. The V gene's germline CDR1 is SGDLS and CDR2 YYNGEE. Here the CDR3 DNA reads TGTGCCAGCAGCCTCCTGGACGGGAGCTATGGCTACACCTTC. This codes for CASSLLDGSYGYTF.

This chain connects TRBV28 to TRBJ1-5; D perhaps matches TRBD1 (5 bases). The CDR3 runs to 15 residues. V shed 3 bases and J shed 0 bases, with 9 bases lying between them. In germline, CDR1 is MDHEN, CDR2 SYDVKM. CDR3 protein: CASSFDSYSNQPQHF. The CDR3 DNA sequence: TGTGCCAGCAGTTTCGACAGTTATAGCAATCAGCCCCAGCATTTT.

The chain uses TRBV27 and TRBJ2-7, with D uncertain. The CDR3 covers 14 residues. The V and J ends lost 6 bases and 0 bases respectively, with 12 bases between them. The germline CDR1 and CDR2 sequences are MNHEY and SMNVEV (reference sequence). The CDR3 coding sequence is TGTGCCAGCAGGAGTCATGGCGGCTCCTACGAGCAGTACTTC. Amino acid sequence: CASRSHGGSYEQYF.

V gene TRBV11-2 combines with J gene TRBJ2-7; perhaps TRBD1 as D (6 bases). Per the germline V gene, CDR1 is SGHAT and CDR2 is FQNNGV. This CDR3 comprises 14 residues. The germline V and J ends were trimmed by 2 bases and 3 bases, with 11 bases remaining between them. CDR3 sequence: CASSLLSGDYEQYF. The CDR3 nucleotides read TGTGCCAGCAGCTTATTGTCAGGGGACTACGAGCAGTACTTC.

The CDR3, as DNA: TGTGCCAGTACCACGACAGGGGATCCCACTGAAGCTTTCTTT. Its translation: CASTTTGDPTEAFF. This chain connects TRBV19 to TRBJ1-1; TRBD1 aligns across 8 bases. CDR1 is LNHDA and CDR2 is SQIVND in the germline V gene (reference sequence). With V trimmed by 7 bases and J by 4 bases, 8 bases remained unmatched. CDR3 length: 14 amino acids.

The chain uses TRBV5-1 and TRBJ2-2; no reliable D call. V lost 4 bases, J lost 1 base, and 11 bases lay in between. The germline V gene has CDR1 SGHRS and CDR2 YFSETQ. The CDR3 spans 15 residues. The CDR3 DNA follows: TGCGCCAGCAGCCTCCGGGTTCAGAACACCGGGGAGCTGTTTTTT. This encodes CASSLRVQNTGELFF.

The chain has TRBV6-1 and TRBJ2-7; TRBD2 agrees at 8 bases. Looked up from germline, CDR1 is MNHNS and CDR2 is SASEGT. This CDR3 region has 15 residues. V shed 5 bases and J 4 bases; nucleotides not matched to a gene: 10. The CDR3 loop reads CASSSLAAGAYEQYF. CDR3 bases: TGTGCCAGCAGTTCTCTAGCAGCGGGAGCGTACGAGCAGTACTTC.

The gene calls are TRBV2 and TRBJ1-5; 7 bases are a match to TRBD1. The germline V gene has CDR1 SNHLY and CDR2 FYNNEI. This CDR3 comprises 19 residues. The V segment lost 3 bases and the J segment 6 bases; nucleotides outside the gene matches: 20. The CDR3, as DNA: TGTGCCAGCAGTGATTATAGGGGGCATTTATTTAGCTCGGGTCAGCCCCAGCATTTT. Its translation is CASSDYRGHLFSSGQPQHF.

The chain joins TRBV6-4 to TRBJ1-2, with D possibly matching TRBD1 (5 bases). This CDR3 region has 14 residues. The V end lost 2 bases, the J end lost 6 bases, and 13 bases lay between the germline ends. From germline, CDR1 is MRHNA and CDR2 SNTAGT. Here the CDR3 DNA reads TGTGCCAGCAGTGACCCGGGGGACGGACATGGCTACACCTTC. Translation: CASSDPGDGHGYTF.

The chain carries TRBV28 and TRBJ2-1; 7 positions agree with TRBD2. Germline CDR1 MDHEN, CDR2 SYDVKM. The CDR3 totals 16 residues. V lost 7 bases, J lost 0 bases, and 9 bases stayed unmatched. As DNA, the CDR3 is TGTGCCAGCACCGCCCGGGACTACTACTCCTACAATGAGCAGTTCTTC. It specifies CASTARDYYSYNEQFF.

A single count supports this clone. The CDR3: CASSNGDYRPYEQYF. The CDR3 DNA follows: TGTGCCAGCAGCAACGGGGATTACCGGCCCTACGAGCAGTACTTC. The gene calls are TRBV5-6 and TRBJ2-7; TRBD2 might be the D (5 bases). The CDR3 is 15 amino acids. CDR1 SGHDT and CDR2 YYEEEE come from the germline V gene. V lost 4 bases to trimming and J lost 2 bases, with 16 bases between them.

The genes are TRBV28 and TRBJ1-2; TRBD1 might be the D (6 bases). The V and J ends lost 2 bases and 4 bases respectively, with 8 bases between them. Germline values: CDR1 MDHEN, CDR2 SYDVKM. This CDR3 spans 13 amino acids. The CDR3: CASSLGQSYGYTF. The CDR3 nucleotides read TGTGCCAGCAGTTTAGGACAGTCCTATGGCTACACCTTC.

The chain has TRBV29-1 and TRBJ1-2; 7 bases line up with TRBD1. The trim removed 3 bases at V and 7 bases at J, leaving 8 bases unmatched. Germline values: CDR1 SQVTM, CDR2 ANQGSEA. CDR3 length equals 13 residues. In nucleotides, the CDR3 is TGCAGCGTTGAGGGGACAGACGTAGCTGGCTACACCTTC. This translates into CSVEGTDVAGYTF.